This TCR beta chain was sequenced in a study of blood T cell repertoires in COVID-19. Study overall: Collection of acute and convalescent COVID-19 samples took place in the United States, Italy and Spain. From T cells, B-cell-depleted T cells, or PBMCs came the material, which was cDNA or gDNA.

Seattle cases were enrolled at active infection and followed longitudinally. How the authors handled the data: Quantification of nucleated cells was approximated via reference gene primer amplification. Assay: immunoSEQ multiplex PCR; the TCRdb copy retains only in-frame clones and omits some. V and J calls and clone size are as listed in that table; D and trimming were resolved from the DNA. Among about 130,000 clones listed, around nine tenths were seen once. Sequencing used peripheral blood. The clonotype comes from a woman aged 70-85 years with COVID-19, enrolled during active disease.

CDR3 residues: CASSQGPDRVGTQYF. Here the CDR3 DNA reads TGTGCCAGCAGCCAAGGCCCGGACAGGGTAGGGACCCAGTACTTC. V is TRBV3-1 (or the pseudogene TRBV3-2) and J is TRBJ2-5; 8 bases fit TRBD1. Unmatched junction bases numbered 8, after V lost 1 base and J lost 7 bases. The CDR3 is 15 amino acids. Germline V gene data show CDR1 as LGHDT and CDR2 as YNNKEL (reference sequence).